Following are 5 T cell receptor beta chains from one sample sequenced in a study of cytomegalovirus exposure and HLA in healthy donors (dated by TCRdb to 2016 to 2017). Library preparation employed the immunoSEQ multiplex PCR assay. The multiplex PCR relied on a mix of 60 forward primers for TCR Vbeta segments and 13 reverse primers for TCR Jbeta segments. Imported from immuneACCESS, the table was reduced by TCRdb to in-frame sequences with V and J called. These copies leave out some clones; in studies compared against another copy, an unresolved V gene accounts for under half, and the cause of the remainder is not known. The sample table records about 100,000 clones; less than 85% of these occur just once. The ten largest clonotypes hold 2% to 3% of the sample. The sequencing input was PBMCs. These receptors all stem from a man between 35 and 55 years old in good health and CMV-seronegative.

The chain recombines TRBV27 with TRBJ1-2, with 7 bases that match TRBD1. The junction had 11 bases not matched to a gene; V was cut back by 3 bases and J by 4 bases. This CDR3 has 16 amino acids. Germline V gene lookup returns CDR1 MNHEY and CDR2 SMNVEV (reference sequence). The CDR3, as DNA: TGTGCCAGCAGTTTGGAGGGCAGGGGGTTGAGCTATGGCTACACCTTC. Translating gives CASSLEGRGLSYGYTF.

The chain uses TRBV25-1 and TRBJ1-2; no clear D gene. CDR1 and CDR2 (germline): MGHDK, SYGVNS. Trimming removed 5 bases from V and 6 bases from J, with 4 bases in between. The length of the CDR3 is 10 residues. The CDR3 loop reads CASSLNGYTF. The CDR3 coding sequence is TGTGCCAGCAGTCTTAATGGCTACACCTTC.

The DNA of the CDR3 is TGTGCCAGCAGCTCTGAACCGGGACAGGGTTTAAATCAGCCCCAGCATTTT. Translated: CASSSEPGQGLNQPQHF. The chain links TRBV7-2 to TRBJ1-5; the match to TRBD1 covers 9 bases. This CDR3 contains 17 residues. Germline CDR1 and CDR2: SGHTA and FQGNSA. V lost 4 bases and J lost 4; bases outside the gene matches: 11.

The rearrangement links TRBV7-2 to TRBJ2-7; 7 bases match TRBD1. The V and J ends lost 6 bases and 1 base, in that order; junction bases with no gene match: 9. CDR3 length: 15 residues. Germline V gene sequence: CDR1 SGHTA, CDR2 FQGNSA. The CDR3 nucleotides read TGTGCCAGCAGAATAACAGGGGTCCAATCCTACGAGCAGTACTTC. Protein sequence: CASRITGVQSYEQYF.

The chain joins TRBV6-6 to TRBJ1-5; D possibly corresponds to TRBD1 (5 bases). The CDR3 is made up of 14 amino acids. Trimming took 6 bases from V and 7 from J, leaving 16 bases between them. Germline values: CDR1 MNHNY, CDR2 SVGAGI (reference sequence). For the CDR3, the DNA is TGTGCCAGCAGCAGCCCAGGGACTTTCCAGCCCCAGCATTTT. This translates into CASSSPGTFQPQHF.